Described below is a single T cell receptor (beta chain) sequence and its context. It lacks a known antigen. The data stem from a study of CXCR3-negative and CXCR3-positive naive CD8 T cells (dated by TCRdb to about 2019). In terms of the full investigation: In total, 120 million to 150 million TRB reads were obtained, which works out to roughly 1.5 +/- 0.3 million reads per library. The diversity and physicochemical repertoire analyses included approximately ten donors pooled from two independent experiments. Naive subsets from 5 or 6 donors and memory cells from 3 donors were included in the TRBV-TRBJ cluster analysis. Paper-wide results and their limitations: Surface CD5, linked to self-reactivity in mice, was comparable between naive subsets; TCR interaction strength was therefore also inferred from TRB CDR3 physicochemical properties. Naive CXCR3-negative and CXCR3-positive cells from the same donor showed similar TRBV-TRBJ usage, whereas memory cells showed distinct patterns. Because CXCR3 expression was partially decreased after cryopreservation, freshly isolated PBMCs were used for most assays. Compared with CXCR3-negative naive cells, CXCR3-positive naive cells had TRB CDR3s with higher hydrophobicity (lower Kidera factor 4), lower energy, and higher strength and volume indices. Both naive subsets had comparably high repertoire diversity, while memory CD8+ T cells had much lower repertoire diversity.

The CDR3 covers 12 residues, taking in both the cysteine and the phenylalanine. DNA is not on record. The germline V gene encodes CDR1 SGHDT and CDR2 YYEEEE. Sequencing was carried out with a NextSeq 550. The Human TCR Profiling Kit (MiLaboratory) was used to prepare UMI-labeled 5' RACE TRB cDNA libraries. cDNA synthesis used the entire amount of extracted RNA, and PCR amplification then used the entire amount of cDNA produced. Libraries were prepared in parallel using an identical number of PCR cycles. The source study handled its data this way. MIGEC and MiXCR extracted about 53,000 +/- 10,000 unique UMI-labeled TRB cDNA molecules per library, requiring at least two reads per UMI. On average, approximately 40,000 +/- 10,000 functional in-frame TRB CDR3 nucleotide clonotypes lacking stop codons were found per library. Diversity metrics, including normalized Shannon-Wiener and Chao1, were computed in VDJtools after downsampling to 5000 UMI-labeled TRB molecules per sample. VDJtools was used to calculate clonotype-size-weighted physicochemical properties of the central five CDR3 residues, namely interaction energy, strength, volume and Kidera factor 4. The reads went through TCRdb reprocessing, and each CDR3 protein sequence gets one entry with no DNA. These V and J calls are TCRdb output, not the study's own analysis. For this sample, the table gives approximately 120,000 distinct CDR3 sequences. The top ten clones comprise around 0.38% of the sample.

Each CD8+ T cell subset was flow-sorted in triplicate, and approximately 280,000 cells per subset were placed directly into RLT lysis buffer. To keep memory contaminants out, a stringent definition of naive CD8+ T cells was applied: CD45RO-CCR7+CD27+CD95-. Peripheral blood mononuclear cells were isolated from buffy coats by standard density gradient centrifugation. Naive CXCR3-negative and CXCR3-positive CD8+ T cells were flow-sorted using a FACSAria III. Total RNA was extracted from sorted cells using an RNeasy Mini Kit. This TCR derives from a human donor in good health. Some clones in this sample may be carry-over from other donors' samples. The sequence links TRBV5-6 to TRBJ2-3; the TCRdb call, TRBD2, lacks DNA for checking. Material for sequencing was naive CXCR3+ CD8+ T cells from blood. Reading the label with the study, this specimen's cell subset or site is: CD45RO-CCR7+CD27+CD95- naive CD8+ T cells expressing CXCR3 (TNR3+). CDR3 protein: CASSIREDTQYF.